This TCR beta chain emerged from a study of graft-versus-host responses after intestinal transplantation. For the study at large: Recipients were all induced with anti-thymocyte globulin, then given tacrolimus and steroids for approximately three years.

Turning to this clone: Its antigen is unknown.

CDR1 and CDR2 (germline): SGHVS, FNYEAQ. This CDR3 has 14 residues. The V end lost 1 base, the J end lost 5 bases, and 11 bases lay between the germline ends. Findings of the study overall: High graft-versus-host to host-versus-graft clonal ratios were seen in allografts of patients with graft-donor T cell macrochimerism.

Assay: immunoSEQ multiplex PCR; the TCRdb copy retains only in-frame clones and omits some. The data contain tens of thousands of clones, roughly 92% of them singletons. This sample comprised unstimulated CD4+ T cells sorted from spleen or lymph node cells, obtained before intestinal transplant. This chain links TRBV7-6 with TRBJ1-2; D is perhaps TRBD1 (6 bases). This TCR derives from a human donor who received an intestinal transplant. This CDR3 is CASSLDGTIYGYTF. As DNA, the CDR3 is TGTGCCAGCAGCTTAGACGGGACAATTTATGGCTACACCTTC.